A selection of T cell receptor beta chains follows, all from one sample in a study of shared clonotypes between healthy human individuals. Profiling relied on immunoSEQ multiplex PCR, and the TCRdb table lists in-frame clones only, not all of them. The table has about 2.1 million clones, around 95% seen once. The sample was naive CD8+ T cells from PBMCs. The receptors derive from a man in his late teens or twenties in good health. Some clones in this sample may be carry-over from other donors' samples. Both conserved end residues are part of each CDR3. The order of the fields is D gene, J gene, V gene, clone size, CDR3 protein, CDR3 DNA. The D gene is left open where the match is weak. Rows give clone size only sometimes, using once, few, many, or a class for an expanded clone.

TRBD1,TRBJ2-5,TRBV6-5,.,CASSLGTGVMETQYF,TGTGCCAGCAGCCTGGGGACAGGGGTTATGGAGACCCAGTACTTC
TRBD1,TRBJ1-1,TRBV6-4,.,CASSYSRGPNTEAFF,TGTGCCAGCAGTTATTCAAGGGGGCCGAACACTGAAGCTTTCTTT
TRBD2,TRBJ2-1,TRBV9,.,CASSTEREGYNEQFF,TGTGCCAGCAGCACCGAGCGGGAGGGCTACAATGAGCAGTTCTTC
.,TRBJ1-1,TRBV30,few,CAVASVEAFF,TGTGCCGTGGCCTCGGTAGAAGCTTTCTTT
TRBD2,TRBJ2-3,TRBV28,.,CASSSIAGGPAGRDTQYF,TGTGCCAGCAGTTCTATAGCGGGAGGGCCAGCGGGAAGAGATACGCAGTATTTT
TRBD2,TRBJ2-7,TRBV28,.,CASSAFPLTSGTSYEQYF,TGTGCCAGCAGTGCCTTCCCATTGACTAGCGGGACTTCCTACGAGCAGTACTTC
.,TRBJ2-7,TRBV5-1,.,CASTGGGKYYEQYF,TGCGCCAGCACCGGTGGAGGCAAATACTACGAGCAGTACTTC
.,TRBJ2-7,TRBV19,.,CASSIMINYEQYF,TGTGCCAGTAGTATCATGATTAATTACGAGCAGTACTTC
.,TRBJ1-5,TRBV30,few,CAWSPPAGVPQHF,TGTGCCTGGAGTCCCCCGGCGGGCGTTCCCCAGCATTTT
.,TRBJ1-2,TRBV6-6,.,CASTYGGTYGYTF,TGTGCCAGCACCTACGGGGGTACCTATGGCTACACCTTC
TRBD1,TRBJ1-2,TRBV19,once,CASRQGQGLLSYGYTF,TGTGCCTCTCGCCAGGGACAGGGACTCCTAAGCTATGGCTACACCTTC
.,TRBJ1-2,TRBV13,.,CASSAYKSGGYTF,TGTGCCAGCAGCGCTTACAAGTCGGGTGGCTACACCTTC
.,TRBJ2-5,TRBV28,once,CASSPGQETQYF,TGTGCCAGCAGTCCCGGACAAGAGACCCAGTACTTC
TRBD2,TRBJ2-5,TRBV6-1,.,CASSELLGIAGQETQYF,TGTGCCAGCAGTGAACTTTTAGGAATAGCGGGGCAAGAGACCCAGTACTTC
TRBD1,TRBJ2-7,TRBV13,.,CASSLRGRSTYEQYF,TGTGCCAGCAGCCTCAGGGGGCGCTCGACCTACGAGCAGTACTTC
TRBD2,TRBJ2-5,TRBV7-2,.,CASSSLGLAAETQYF,TGTGCCAGCAGCTCACTGGGTCTAGCGGCAGAGACCCAGTACTTC
TRBD2,TRBJ2-4,TRBV7-9,once,CASSPRTSGLAKNIQYF,TGTGCCAGCAGCCCTAGGACTAGCGGTCTAGCCAAAAACATTCAGTACTTC
.,TRBJ2-7,TRBV7-9,once,CASSTTTPYEQYF,TGTGCCAGCAGCACAACGACCCCCTACGAGCAGTACTTC
TRBD2,TRBJ2-7,TRBV27,.,CASSLGPGRAYEQYF,TGTGCCAGCAGTTTAGGGCCAGGGAGGGCCTACGAGCAGTACTTC
.,TRBJ2-7,TRBV28,.,CASRLQVSYEQYF,TGTGCCAGCAGATTACAGGTATCCTACGAGCAGTACTTC
TRBD1,TRBJ2-5,TRBV5-4,.,CASSSRTGEEETQYF,TGTGCCAGCAGCTCCAGGACAGGGGAGGAAGAGACCCAGTACTTC
.,TRBJ2-7,TRBV9,.,CASSVDWKGGTEQYF,TGTGCCAGCAGCGTAGATTGGAAGGGGGGTACCGAGCAGTACTTC
TRBD1,TRBJ1-2,TRBV28,.,CASSLSRDRVYYGYTF,TGTGCCAGCAGCTTATCCCGGGACAGGGTCTACTATGGCTACACCTTC
TRBD2,TRBJ2-1,TRBV29-1,.,CSVEAGGGRARNEQFF,TGCAGCGTTGAAGCGGGTGGCGGGAGGGCCAGGAATGAGCAGTTCTTC
.,TRBJ2-1,TRBV5-6,.,CASSLVPDNEQFF,TGTGCCAGCAGCTTGGTTCCGGACAATGAGCAGTTCTTC
.,TRBJ1-3,TRBV7-8,.,CASSPYSGNTIYF,TGTGCCAGCAGCCCGTATTCTGGAAACACCATATATTTT
TRBD1,TRBJ1-1,TRBV10-1,.,CASWRDGTGRLLGNTEAFF,TGCGCCAGCTGGAGGGACGGGACAGGGCGCTTGTTGGGGAACACTGAAGCTTTCTTT
.,TRBJ2-7,TRBV14,.,CASSPPDVFYEQYF,TGTGCCAGCAGCCCGCCGGACGTATTCTACGAGCAGTACTTC
.,TRBJ2-2,TRBV5-8,.,CASSLVFPSGELFF,TGTGCCAGCAGCTTGGTTTTCCCCTCCGGGGAGCTGTTTTTT
TRBD1,TRBJ2-2,TRBV19,.,CASSLRDRGAGELFF,TGTGCCAGTAGTCTACGGGACAGGGGTGCCGGGGAGCTGTTTTTT
.,TRBJ2-7,TRBV4-2,.,CASSLSRNYEQYF,TGTGCCAGCAGCCTATCTAGAAACTACGAGCAGTACTTC
.,TRBJ1-4,TRBV5-8,.,CASSLGQGVDEKLFF,TGTGCCAGCAGCTTGGGGCAGGGAGTAGATGAAAAACTGTTTTTT
TRBD2,TRBJ2-1,TRBV4-2,.,CASSPGTSGRSEQFF,TGTGCCAGCAGCCCGGGGACTAGCGGGAGATCTGAGCAGTTCTTC
.,TRBJ2-2,TRBV29-1,.,CSVRQASTGELFF,TGCAGCGTAAGACAGGCCTCCACCGGGGAGCTGTTTTTT